This TCR beta chain was sequenced during a study of PD-L1 blockade in urothelial cancer. Study overall: Male patients with bladder-origin urothelial cancer numbered about 85% of the 29. At 6 weeks and at 3 weeks (second dose) after treatment start, blood was analyzed. Points from the study as a whole: When measured at 3 weeks, tumor-associated blood clones expanded more in durable-benefit patients.

V gave up 5 bases and J gave up 6 bases; unmatched junction bases: 9. Germline V gene data show CDR1 as SGHDT and CDR2 as YYEEEE. The CDR3 sequence is 15 residues long. Points on this clone: Its antigen is currently unknown.

Sample contribution per patient ranged from 1 to 8, covering pretreatment and on-treatment. Produced via immunoSEQ multiplex PCR; TCRdb's table is partial and in-frame only. The table lists about 52,000 clones, over 75% of them singletons. This TCR derives from a man aged 35-49 years with urothelial cancer. The specimen comprised PBMCs, sampled around atezolizumab (anti-PD-L1) treatment. This chain joins TRBV5-6 and TRBJ2-7; 12 bases are shared with TRBD1. The chain's CDR3 is CASSFPGQGAAEQYF. The CDR3 DNA is TGTGCCAGCAGTTTCCCGGGACAGGGGGCGGCCGAGCAGTACTTC.